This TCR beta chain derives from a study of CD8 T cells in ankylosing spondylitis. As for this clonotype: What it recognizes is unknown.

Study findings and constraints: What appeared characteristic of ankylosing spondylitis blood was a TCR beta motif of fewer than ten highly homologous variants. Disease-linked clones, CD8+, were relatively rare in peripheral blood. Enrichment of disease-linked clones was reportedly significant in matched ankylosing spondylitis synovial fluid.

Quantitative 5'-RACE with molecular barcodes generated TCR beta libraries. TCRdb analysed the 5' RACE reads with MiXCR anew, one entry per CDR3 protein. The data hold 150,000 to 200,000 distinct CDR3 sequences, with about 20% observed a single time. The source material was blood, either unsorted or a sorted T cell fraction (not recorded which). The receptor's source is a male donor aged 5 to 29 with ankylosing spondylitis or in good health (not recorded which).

CDR3 sequence (DNA): TGTGCCAGCAGCCCAACTAGCGGGAGGCGCCTGGAGCAGTACTTC. It translates to CASSPTSGRRLEQYF. The V gene is TRBV7-9, the J gene TRBJ2-7; 12 bases match TRBD2. The CDR3 consists of 15 residues. Trimming at V came to 5 bases and at J to 7 bases, leaving 9 bases not matched to a gene. From germline, CDR1 is SEHNR and CDR2 FQNEAQ (reference sequence).